The 19 T cell receptor beta chains below all came from one sample that was sequenced in a study of post-analysis software for immune sequencing data (dated by TCRdb to about 2015). Libraries were made using PCR. Sequencing used an Illumina HiSeq 2500. Unique molecular identifiers were incorporated into TCR beta cDNA libraries to reduce PCR and sequencing biases. The public reads were reprocessed in TCRdb via fastp at Q25 and MiXCR, keeping in-frame beta chains. Records with the same CDR3 protein are collapsed into one entry carrying the most frequent genes and DNA. In this sample the table shows hundreds of thousands of distinct CDR3 sequences, around 53% of which occur a single time. The leading ten clones occupy approximately 4.5% of the sample. What the study reported, not specific to this receptor: Significantly higher frequencies in patients than in controls were found for a few TRBV segments, including TRBV5-6, TRBV5-1 and TRBV20-1.

Their target antigens are unknown. Sequencing was carried out using blood. These receptors were taken from a girl between 5 and 17 years old with multiple sclerosis.

The chain carries TRBV4-1 and TRBJ1-1; a possible D gene is TRBD1 (5 bases). Germline CDR1 reads MGHRA; CDR2 reads YSYEKL. The CDR3 spans 16 residues. Deletions cut 3 bases from V and 3 bases from J, with 17 bases between. The CDR3 nucleotides read TGCGCCAGCAGCCAGCCCAGACAGAGGGTCGACACTGAAGCTTTCTTT. Protein: CASSQPRQRVDTEAFF.

The sample holds one count of this clonotype. The V and J genes are TRBV5-1 and TRBJ2-5; 9 bases line up with TRBD1. CDR1 is SGHRS, CDR2 YFSETQ, per germline. V shed 4 bases, J shed 3 bases, and the junction held 4 bases outside the gene matches. This CDR3 has 14 amino acids. The CDR3 spells CASSVGTGKETQYF. In nucleotides, the CDR3 is TGCGCCAGCAGCGTCGGGACAGGGAAAGAGACCCAGTACTTC.

This chain joins TRBV20-1 and TRBJ2-7; D may be TRBD2 (7 bases). V was cut by 5 bases and J by 2 bases, with 16 bases left in between. Germline V lookup: CDR1 DFQATT, CDR2 SNEGSKA (reference sequence). This CDR3 region has 14 residues. The CDR3 region is CSAPKGGEAYEQYF. In DNA form, the CDR3 reads TGCAGTGCTCCCAAGGGGGGGGAGGCCTACGAGCAGTACTTC.

The rearrangement joins TRBV20-1 to TRBJ2-4; 11 positions match TRBD2. TRBJ2-7 explains the end of the DNA better; the J call may be wrong. The CDR3 has 14 amino acids. Germline-derived CDR1 and CDR2 are DFQATT and SNEGSKA (reference sequence). The CDR3 DNA follows: TGCAGGGGGACTGGGACTAGCGGCTCCTACGAGCAGTACTTC. This sequence encodes CRGTGTSGSYEQYF.

The chain is built from TRBV29-1 and TRBJ1-5; D call uncertain. This CDR3 has 13 residues. The V gene lost 7 bases and the J gene lost 1 base, with 11 bases spanning the gap. Per the germline V gene, CDR1 is SQVTM and CDR2 is ANQGSEA. CDR3 sequence reads: CSATLGSNQPQHF. CDR3 coding DNA: TGCAGCGCAACCCTCGGGAGCAATCAGCCCCAGCATTTT.

J is TRBJ2-7 and V is TRBV29-1; 14 bases are shared with TRBD2. Germline trimming cut 6 bases from V and 3 bases from J; bases unmatched to any gene: 4. Germline loops: CDR1 SQVTM, CDR2 ANQGSEA. This CDR3 spans 14 amino acids. The CDR3 nucleotides are TGCAGCGTAGCCGGGACTAGCGGGAGCTACGAGCAGTACTTC. Translating it yields CSVAGTSGSYEQYF.

This clonotype was seen a handful of times. The rearrangement joins TRBV28 to TRBJ2-3, with TRBD1 matching over 7 bases. The CDR3 runs 14 residues. V gave up 5 bases and J gave up 0 bases; unmatched junction bases: 2. CDR1 is MDHEN and CDR2 is SYDVKM in the germline V gene. Written as DNA, the CDR3 is TGTGCCAGCAGTGGGACAGACAGCACAGATACGCAGTATTTT. Encoded protein: CASSGTDSTDTQYF.

V usage is TRBV5-1 and J usage is TRBJ2-7, with 8 bases fitting TRBD2. The CDR3 runs to 15 residues. Per germline, CDR1 SGHRS and CDR2 YFSETQ. J gave up 0 bases and V 4 bases, and 6 bases lay outside the gene matches. CDR3 sequence reads: CASSRERGSSYEQYF. The DNA of the CDR3 is TGCGCCAGCAGCCGGGAGCGGGGGTCCTCCTACGAGCAGTACTTC.

The V call is TRBV5-5, the J call TRBJ2-3; D call uncertain. Germline assignment: CDR1 SGHKS and CDR2 YYEKEE (reference sequence). This CDR3 has 14 residues. V was clipped by 3 bases and J by 2 bases, with 10 bases between them. The CDR3 region has the DNA TGTGCCAGCAGCTCGAACGGTGCCACAGATACGCAGTATTTT. Its translation is CASSSNGATDTQYF. Full variable domain (missing parts from reference TRBV5-5 and TRBJ2-3): DAGVTQSPTHLIKTRGQQVTLRCSPISGHKSVSWYQQVLGQGPQFIFQYYEKEERGRGNFPDRFSARQFPNYSSELNVNALLLGDSALYLCASSSNGATDTQYFGPGTRLTVL.

The V and J genes are TRBV29-1 and TRBJ1-1, with D unresolved. The CDR3 is 11 amino acids. Germline loops: CDR1 SQVTM, CDR2 ANQGSEA. The germline V and J ends were trimmed by 7 bases and 0 bases, with 6 bases remaining between them. The DNA of the CDR3 is TGCAGCGGGGCGCTGAACACTGAAGCTTTCTTT. Residues: CSGALNTEAFF. Using reference TRBV29-1 and TRBJ1-1 for the parts outside the CDR3, the full variable domain is SAVISQKPSRDICQRGTSLTIQCQVDSQVTMMFWYRQQPGQSLTLIATANQGSEATYESGFVIDKFPISRPNLTFSTLTVSNMSPEDSSIYLCSGALNTEAFFGQGTRLTVV.

This clonotype was detected a few times. The chain is built from TRBV10-3 and TRBJ2-5, with TRBD1 as a possible D gene (5 bases). CDR3 length: 12 residues. The germline V gene has CDR1 ENHRY and CDR2 SYGVKD. Trimming stripped 8 bases from V and 1 base from J, with 8 bases between. CDR3: CAIRTPQETQYF. The CDR3, as DNA: TGTGCCATCCGGACACCCCAAGAGACCCAGTACTTC.

This clonotype was counted a few times. The DNA for the CDR3 is TGTGCCAGCAGCTCAGGACTGTTCACAGATACGCAGTATTTT. Translation: CASSSGLFTDTQYF. The chain uses TRBV7-2 and TRBJ2-3; weak D call: TRBD2 (5 bases). The V end lost 4 bases, the J end lost 2 bases, and 10 bases lay between the germline ends. Germline V gene sequence: CDR1 SGHTA, CDR2 FQGNSA. The CDR3 totals 14 residues.

This clonotype was detected a few times. This chain links TRBV20-1 with TRBJ2-3; D gene uncertain. V was cut by 5 bases and J by 2 bases, with 11 bases left in between. Per germline, CDR1 DFQATT and CDR2 SNEGSKA (reference sequence). This CDR3 comprises 13 residues. Written as DNA, the CDR3 is TGCAGTGCTGTTAGGTATTACACAGATACGCAGTATTTT. Residues: CSAVRYYTDTQYF.

The chain joins TRBV5-5 to TRBJ2-7; no firm D call. Germline CDR1 and CDR2: SGHKS and YYEKEE (reference sequence). The CDR3 consists of 13 residues. Trimming left V 2 bases short and J 2 bases short, with 8 bases between. CDR3 nucleotides: TGTGCCAGCAGCTTTGCACCAACCTACGAGCAGTACTTC. As protein: CASSFAPTYEQYF.

The CDR3 region is CASSLQGINYGYTF. The DNA for the CDR3 is TGTGCCAGCAGTTTACAGGGGATTAACTATGGCTACACCTTC. J is TRBJ1-2 and V is TRBV12-3 or TRBV12-4; D may be TRBD1 (6 bases). The CDR3 consists of 14 residues. The V and J ends lost 2 bases and 1 base respectively, with 8 bases between them.

This clonotype showed up just a few times. The rearrangement joins TRBV2 to TRBJ2-3; D not certain. Trimming removed 7 bases from V and 0 bases from J, with 11 bases in between. CDR1 and CDR2 from the germline V gene are SNHLY and FYNNEI. CDR3 length equals 14 residues. The CDR3 is CASTTSRSTDTQYF. In nucleotides, the CDR3 is TGTGCCAGCACCACGAGTCGGAGCACAGATACGCAGTATTTT. The full variable domain, with the rest looked up from reference TRBV2 and TRBJ2-3, is EPEVTQTPSHQVTQMGQEVILRCVPISNHLYFYWYRQILGQKVEFLVSFYNNEISEKSEIFDDQFSVERPDGSNFTLKIRSTKLEDSAMYFCASTTSRSTDTQYFGPGTRLTVL.

In its sample, this clonotype was seen a few times. CDR3 DNA sequence: TGCAGCGTTGTCCGGGACAGCAACGTCCTGACTTTC. Protein: CSVVRDSNVLTF. The V call is TRBV29-1, the J call TRBJ2-6; TRBD1 aligns across 7 bases. Germline CDR1 reads SQVTM; CDR2 reads ANQGSEA. Trimming removed 4 bases from V and 9 bases from J; junction bases left unmatched: 3. This CDR3 region has 12 residues.

The genes are TRBV7-9 and TRBJ2-1, with D tentatively TRBD1 (5 bases). The tail of the sequence fits TRBJ2-7 better, so the J call may be wrong. The CDR3 is 14 amino acids. The V gene's germline CDR1 is SEHNR and CDR2 FQNEAQ (reference sequence). CDR3 amino acids: CASSLDSGWYEQYF. Written as DNA, the CDR3 is TGTGCCAGCAGCTTAGACTCAGGGTGGTACGAGCAGTACTTC.

This clonotype was seen a few times. The gene calls are TRBV12-3 or TRBV12-4 and TRBJ1-2; D gene uncertain. V lost 7 bases to trimming and J lost 8 bases, with 17 bases between them. The CDR3 is 13 residues long. The CDR3, as DNA: TGTGCCAGCAATCAGAGAGTCTTCGGAGGCTACACCTTC. Residues: CASNQRVFGGYTF.